Shown below are 26 T cell receptor beta chains from a single sample sequenced in a study of identical twins. A single record per CDR3 protein comes from TCRdb applying MiXCR to the 5' RACE reads. The sample lists some 500,000 distinct CDR3 sequences; approximately 22% were seen once. In addition, the sample was reused for a study of T cells expressing NK-cell markers.

Sequenced input: CD4+ T cells sorted from blood. All receptors derive from a young woman in good health.

The chain links TRBV28 to TRBJ1-6; 7 bases match TRBD1. This CDR3 comprises 16 residues. The V segment lost 6 bases and the J segment 7 bases; nucleotides outside the gene matches: 12. Germline CDR1 MDHEN, CDR2 SYDVKM. The CDR3 DNA reads TGTGCCAGCAGATACCGGGACAGTAGGGGGAATTCACCCCTCCACTTT. Protein sequence: CASRYRDSRGNSPLHF.

The DNA of the CDR3 is TGTGCCAGCAGCTTATGGCCGACAGGCTCTGAAGCTTTCTTT. Protein: CASSLWPTGSEAFF. The chain joins TRBV7-8 to TRBJ1-1; D perhaps matches TRBD1 (6 bases). Germline CDR1 SGHVS, CDR2 FQNEAQ. The V and J ends lost 2 bases and 6 bases respectively, with 13 bases between them. This CDR3 region has 14 residues.

J is TRBJ1-5 and V is TRBV12-3 or TRBV12-4, with unresolved D. The CDR3 consists of 12 residues. V lost 5 bases to trimming and J lost 7 bases, with 9 bases between them. CDR3 DNA: TGTGCCAGCAGTGAAAGGGAGCAGCCCCAGCATTTT. Protein sequence: CASSEREQPQHF.

This clonotype has at least ten counts. The rearrangement uses TRBV12-3 or TRBV12-4 and TRBJ1-2; D is unclear. The CDR3 totals 13 residues. V lost 3 bases and J lost 0, with 5 bases in between. In DNA form, the CDR3 reads TGTGCCAGCAGTTTGAAAGCTAACTATGGCTACACCTTC. Protein: CASSLKANYGYTF.

This clonotype was seen a handful of times. The gene calls are TRBV12-3 or TRBV12-4 and TRBJ2-4; 7 bases are a match to TRBD1. The CDR3 length is 16 residues. Trimming cost V 3 bases and J 0 bases; bases outside gene matches: 5. CDR3 bases: TGTGCCAGCAGTTTGGGACAGCTACTAGCCAAAAACATTCAGTACTTC. Translating gives CASSLGQLLAKNIQYF.

This clonotype was picked up a small number of times. This chain connects TRBV18 to TRBJ2-3; maybe TRBD1 (6 bases). The CDR3 consists of 14 residues. V was trimmed by 3 bases and J by 3 bases, leaving 10 bases between them. Germline CDR1 is KGHSH and CDR2 is LQKENI. The CDR3 spells CASSPMGATDTQYF. DNA of the CDR3: TGTGCCAGCTCACCCATGGGGGCTACAGATACGCAGTATTTT. The full variable domain, completed using reference TRBV18 and TRBJ2-3, is NAGVMQNPRHLVRRRGQEARLRCSPMKGHSHVYWYRQLPEEGLKFMVYLQKENIIDESGMPKERFSAEFPKEGPSILRIQQVVRGDSAAYFCASSPMGATDTQYFGPGTRLTVL.

This clonotype was seen more than once but under ten times. The chain combines TRBV18 with TRBJ2-3, with D unresolved. In germline, CDR1 is KGHSH, CDR2 LQKENI. V lost 0 bases and J 2 bases, leaving 12 bases between the germline ends. The length of the CDR3 is 16 residues. The CDR3 loop is CASSPPADRNTDTQYF. CDR3 nucleotide sequence: TGTGCCAGCTCACCACCGGCGGACCGTAACACAGATACGCAGTATTTT.

This clonotype was seen a handful of times. The genes are TRBV29-1 and TRBJ1-2; D not resolved. The germline gives CDR1 SQVTM, CDR2 ANQGSEA. The CDR3 runs 10 residues. V was clipped by 6 bases and J by 6 bases, with 8 bases between them. The CDR3 sequence: CSVGPDGYTF. The DNA of the CDR3 is TGCAGCGTAGGACCCGATGGCTACACCTTC. The entire variable domain, with the rest obtained from reference TRBV29-1 and TRBJ1-2, is as follows: SAVISQKPSRDICQRGTSLTIQCQVDSQVTMMFWYRQQPGQSLTLIATANQGSEATYESGFVIDKFPISRPNLTFSTLTVSNMSPEDSSIYLCSVGPDGYTFGSGTRLTVV.

This clonotype was seen at least ten times. V is TRBV20-1 and J is TRBJ2-1; a possible D gene is TRBD2 (5 bases). The ends were cut back, 0 bases at V and 15 bases at J, with 21 bases in the middle. The germline V gene has CDR1 DFQATT and CDR2 SNEGSKA (reference sequence). The CDR3 has 14 amino acids. The CDR3 spells CSARDSSDSPPRFF. The CDR3 DNA reads TGCAGTGCTAGAGACTCGTCGGACTCTCCCCCGCGGTTCTTC.

This clonotype was seen more than once but under ten times. The chain couples TRBV20-1 to TRBJ1-1; tentatively, D is TRBD1 (5 bases). V gave up 8 bases and J gave up 6 bases, with 22 bases separating them. From germline, CDR1 is DFQATT and CDR2 SNEGSKA (reference sequence). The CDR3 is 14 residues long. The CDR3 spells CSPSRDLLRPEAFF. For the CDR3, the DNA is TGCAGTCCCTCAAGGGACCTACTGCGTCCTGAAGCTTTCTTT.

The chain joins TRBV7-2 to TRBJ2-6; D remains ambiguous. Germline loops: CDR1 SGHTA, CDR2 FQGNSA. V shed 5 bases and J shed 2 bases, with 10 bases lying between them. The CDR3 is made up of 15 amino acids. CDR3 DNA sequence: TGTGCCAGCAGCCTCCGTCCGGCTGGGGCCAACGTCCTGACTTTC. It translates to CASSLRPAGANVLTF.

This clonotype was observed a handful of times. The rearrangement uses TRBV10-3 and TRBJ2-3; 11 nucleotides line up with TRBD2. V dropped 10 bases and J dropped 4; count of bases not matched to a gene: 10. Per the germline V gene, CDR1 is ENHRY and CDR2 is SYGVKD. The CDR3 length is 15 residues. The CDR3 DNA follows: TGTGCCACCGAGGGTCTAGCGGGGGGCTCAGATACGCAGTATTTT. Translating it yields CATEGLAGGSDTQYF.

The chain is built from TRBV9 and TRBJ2-1; D unresolved. The CDR3 consists of 13 residues. In germline, CDR1 is SGDLS, CDR2 YYNGEE. V lost 0 bases to trimming and J lost 13 bases, with 14 bases between them. CDR3 protein: CASSVGLRAEQFF. The DNA of the CDR3 is TGTGCCAGCAGCGTAGGTTTAAGGGCAGAACAGTTCTTC.

J is TRBJ2-5 and V is TRBV2; possibly TRBD2 for D (6 bases). This CDR3 region has 13 residues. V was trimmed by 4 bases and J by 4 bases, leaving 10 bases between them. Germline CDR1 and CDR2: SNHLY and FYNNEI. CDR3 in DNA: TGTGCCAGCAGTGGACCGGGAGCAGAGACCCAGTACTTC. Amino acids: CASSGPGAETQYF.

In this sample, this clonotype turned up a few times. V and J are TRBV7-9 and TRBJ1-2; no clear D gene. V was cut by 2 bases and J by 5 bases, with 15 bases left in between. This CDR3 contains 15 residues. Germline-derived CDR1 and CDR2 are SEHNR and FQNEAQ (reference sequence). The CDR3 sequence: CASSLFGTPWYGYTF. The CDR3 DNA sequence: TGTGCCAGCAGCTTATTCGGAACCCCTTGGTATGGCTACACCTTC.

This clonotype was observed at least ten times. The CDR3 here is CASSLDLQGQQFF. DNA of the CDR3: TGTGCCAGCAGTTTAGATTTACAGGGACAGCAGTTCTTC. This chain connects TRBV12-3 or TRBV12-4 to TRBJ2-1, with D possibly matching TRBD1 (6 bases). With 1 base removed from V and 11 bases from J, the gap between germline ends came to 12 bases. CDR3 length equals 13 residues.

This clonotype was detected only a few times. V is TRBV20-1 and J is TRBJ1-4; D not certain. V dropped 6 bases and J dropped 3 bases, with 20 bases sitting between them. Germline V gene lookup returns CDR1 DFQATT and CDR2 SNEGSKA (reference sequence). The CDR3 spans 16 residues. The CDR3 region has the DNA TGCAGTGCCACGAGAACCGCCGGCTCCTCTAATGAAAAACTGTTTTTT. Translation gives CSATRTAGSSNEKLFF.

The sample holds a few counts of this clonotype. V gene TRBV2 combines with J gene TRBJ2-3; a possible D gene is TRBD1 (6 bases). V dropped 11 bases and J dropped 3 bases, with 15 bases sitting between them. Germline values: CDR1 SNHLY, CDR2 FYNNEI. The CDR3 is 13 amino acids. The CDR3 nucleotides read TGTGCCGGGCCCAAAGGGGGTACAGATACGCAGTATTTT. It codes for CAGPKGGTDTQYF. The entire variable domain, with the rest obtained from reference TRBV2 and TRBJ2-3, is as follows: EPEVTQTPSHQVTQMGQEVILRCVPISNHLYFYWYRQILGQKVEFLVSFYNNEISEKSEIFDDQFSVERPDGSNFTLKIRSTKLEDSAMYFCAGPKGGTDTQYFGPGTRLTVL.

The CDR3 loop is CASSDPTSATSTDTQYF. The CDR3 DNA reads as TGTGCCAGCAGCGACCCAACTAGCGCGACTAGCACAGATACGCAGTATTTT. V and J are TRBV9 and TRBJ2-3; 7 bases map to TRBD2. This CDR3 is 17 amino acids long. CDR1 SGDLS and CDR2 YYNGEE come from the germline V gene. The V gene end was trimmed by 3 bases and the J gene end by 0 bases; junction bases not matched to a gene: 10. Full variable domain (missing parts from reference TRBV9 and TRBJ2-3): DSGVTQTPKHLITATGQRVTLRCSPRSGDLSVYWYQQSLDQGLQFLIQYYNGEERAKGNILERFSAQQFPDLHSELNLSSLELGDSALYFCASSDPTSATSTDTQYFGPGTRLTVL.

The sample holds a few counts of this clonotype. The chain uses TRBV6-5 and TRBJ1-2; a weak D match, TRBD1 (5 bases). Germline loops: CDR1 MNHEY, CDR2 SVGAGI. V lost 2 bases, J lost 2 bases, and 9 bases lay in between. The CDR3 runs 14 residues. The CDR3 region has the DNA TGTGCCAGCAGTTACAAGGGGAAGAACTATGGCTACACCTTC. Amino acids: CASSYKGKNYGYTF.

At least ten counts were recorded for this clonotype. The gene calls are TRBV10-3 and TRBJ1-1; D is ambiguous. This CDR3 region has 14 residues. V lost 3 bases and J 2 bases, leaving 10 bases between the germline ends. Per germline, CDR1 ENHRY and CDR2 SYGVKD. CDR3 in amino acids: CAISENSPNTEAFF. The CDR3 DNA reads as TGTGCCATCAGTGAAAACAGCCCTAACACTGAAGCTTTCTTT.

This clonotype was observed a handful of times. The V call is TRBV24-1, the J call TRBJ2-1; no clear D. Germline loops: CDR1 KGHDR, CDR2 SFDVKD. The ends were cut back, 4 bases at V and 6 bases at J, with 9 bases in the middle. The CDR3 totals 13 residues. CDR3 loop: CATSDPTGNEQFF. Here the CDR3 DNA reads TGTGCCACCAGTGACCCGACCGGCAATGAGCAGTTCTTC.

In DNA, the CDR3 is TGCAGTGCCGGGACTAGAAGAACCTACGAGCAGTACTTC. Amino acid sequence: CSAGTRRTYEQYF. The chain recombines TRBV20-1 with TRBJ2-7; 8 bases line up with TRBD2. The germline gives CDR1 DFQATT, CDR2 SNEGSKA (reference sequence). V shed 6 bases, J shed 2 bases, and the junction held 6 bases outside the gene matches. CDR3 length: 13 amino acids.

This clonotype was seen a single time. V gene TRBV5-1 combines with J gene TRBJ2-2; 10 bases align to TRBD2. The trim removed 5 bases at V and 15 bases at J, leaving 10 bases unmatched. Germline loops: CDR1 SGHRS, CDR2 YFSETQ. This CDR3 is 13 amino acids long. CDR3 amino acids: CASSWLAGDRMFF. CDR3 coding DNA: TGCGCCAGCAGTTGGCTAGCGGGAGATCGGATGTTTTTT.

This clonotype was recorded a few times. The chain carries TRBV2 and TRBJ1-2; maybe TRBD1 (6 bases). V dropped 3 bases and J dropped 7 bases, with 9 bases sitting between them. CDR1 is SNHLY and CDR2 is FYNNEI in the germline V gene. The CDR3 has 12 residues. CDR3 nucleotide sequence: TGTGCCAGCAGTGATGACAGGCCTGGCTACACCTTC. It specifies CASSDDRPGYTF. Using reference TRBV2 and TRBJ1-2 for the parts outside the CDR3, the full variable domain is EPEVTQTPSHQVTQMGQEVILRCVPISNHLYFYWYRQILGQKVEFLVSFYNNEISEKSEIFDDQFSVERPDGSNFTLKIRSTKLEDSAMYFCASSDDRPGYTFGSGTRLTVV.

The chain joins TRBV25-1 to TRBJ2-5; TRBD1 matches at 7 bases. V lost 3 bases, J lost 5 bases, and 6 bases stayed unmatched. Germline CDR1 reads MGHDK; CDR2 reads SYGVNS. The CDR3 contains 14 residues. The DNA of the CDR3 is TGTGCCAGCAGTGACGCCGGGACAGCTGAGACCCAGTACTTC. Translating gives CASSDAGTAETQYF. The full variable domain, with the rest looked up from reference TRBV25-1 and TRBJ2-5, is EADIYQTPRYLVIGTGKKITLECSQTMGHDKMYWYQQDPGMELHLIHYSYGVNSTEKGDLSSESTVSRIRTEHFPLTLESARPSHTSQYLCASSDAGTAETQYFGPGTRLLVL.